These 27 T cell receptor beta chains came from one sample sequenced in a study of untreated major depressive disorder. Sequencing used immunoSEQ multiplex PCR; TCRdb keeps in-frame clones, though not all of them. The repertoire includes tens of thousands of clones, just under 95% of them detected once, and 0.25% to 0.35% sits in the top ten. Sample: CD4+ T cells from PBMCs. These TCRs come from a man aged 25 to 45 in good health.

This chain uses TRBV7-8 with TRBJ2-1, with D possibly TRBD2 on 5 matching bases. Trimming stripped 5 bases from V and 0 bases from J, with 14 bases between. CDR1 and CDR2 from the germline V gene are SGHVS and FQNEAQ. The CDR3 has 16 residues. The CDR3 coding sequence is TGTGCCAGCAGCCCCTTTGCAGCGGCCTCCTACAATGAGCAGTTCTTC. This translates into CASSPFAAASYNEQFF.

The V gene is TRBV7-7, the J gene TRBJ2-5; 12 nucleotides agree with TRBD2. Germline CDR1 is SSHAT and CDR2 is FNYEAQ (reference sequence). Unmatched junction bases numbered 9, after V lost 3 bases and J lost 4 bases. This CDR3 has 17 amino acids. In DNA form, the CDR3 reads TGTGCCAGCAGCTTTAAGCCGCCGGGACTAGCGGGAGAGACCCAGTACTTC. Translated, it gives CASSFKPPGLAGETQYF. The whole variable domain, remainder taken from reference TRBV7-7 and TRBJ2-5, is GAGVSQSPRYKVTKRGQDVTLRCDPISSHATLYWYQQALGQGPEFLTYFNYEAQPDKSGLPSDRFSAERPEGSISTLTIQRTEQRDSAMYRCASSFKPPGLAGETQYFGPGTRLLVL.

This clone was seen a few times. The CDR3 nucleotides are TGTGCCAGTAGTATTAGGGCAGAGTATCAGCCCCAGCATTTT. Its translation is CASSIRAEYQPQHF. The chain joins TRBV19 to TRBJ1-5, with D unclear. Trimming shortened V by 3 bases and J by 5 bases, and 11 bases separated the two germline ends. The CDR3 is made up of 14 amino acids. Germline CDR1 reads LNHDA; CDR2 reads SQIVND (reference sequence).

This chain uses TRBV5-6 with TRBJ2-3, with D unresolved. CDR3 length: 16 residues. With 3 bases removed from V and 2 bases from J, the gap between germline ends came to 16 bases. Looked up from germline, CDR1 is SGHDT and CDR2 is YYEEEE. The CDR3 sequence: CASSWGSGRVTDTQYF. In nucleotides, the CDR3 is TGTGCCAGCAGCTGGGGTTCTGGACGCGTCACAGATACGCAGTATTTT.

This chain connects TRBV27 to TRBJ1-4, with 10 bases matching TRBD1. The CDR3 has 17 amino acids. Germline trimming cut 6 bases from V and 8 bases from J; bases unmatched to any gene: 15. Germline V lookup: CDR1 MNHEY, CDR2 SMNVEV (reference sequence). The DNA for the CDR3 is TGTGCCAGCAGCTCATATAAAGACAGGGGGCTTGGGGAAAAACTGTTTTTT. This translates into CASSSYKDRGLGEKLFF.

The rearrangement links TRBV4-3 to TRBJ1-5; weak D call: TRBD1 (5 bases). Trimming removed 4 bases from V and 1 base from J, with 11 bases in between. CDR3 length: 15 amino acids. Germline assignment: CDR1 LGHNA and CDR2 YSLEER. The CDR3 DNA is TGCGCCAGCAGCCCCGGGGGGTCCAGCAATCAGCCCCAGCATTTT. Its translation is CASSPGGSSNQPQHF.

The rearrangement links TRBV21-1 to TRBJ1-5. TRBV21-1 is listed as a pseudogene. This CDR3 spans 20 amino acids. The CDR3 loop is CASSTQGTSKGGHSNQPQHF. Written as DNA, the CDR3 is TGTGCCAGCAGCACCCAAGGGACCTCTAAGGGGGGGCATAGCAATCAGCCCCAGCATTTT.

J is TRBJ1-1 and V is TRBV27; TRBD1 agrees at 7 bases. V lost 2 bases to trimming and J lost 5 bases; unmatched junction nucleotides: 8. The CDR3 is 15 amino acids. CDR1 and CDR2 (germline): MNHEY, SMNVEV (reference sequence). Here the CDR3 reads CASSLTRGRGTEAFF. The CDR3 DNA follows: TGTGCCAGCAGTTTAACCAGGGGGAGAGGGACTGAAGCTTTCTTT.

The chain links TRBV5-6 to TRBJ2-7; D might be TRBD1 (5 bases). Germline assignment: CDR1 SGHDT and CDR2 YYEEEE. V was clipped by 0 bases and J by 6 bases, with 16 bases between them. The CDR3 sequence is 15 residues long. CDR3 sequence (DNA): TGTGCCAGCAGCTTGGGGCAGCTGGAAGGGGTCGAGCAGTACTTC. This encodes CASSLGQLEGVEQYF.

The chain carries TRBV2 and TRBJ1-1; the D gene is possibly TRBD1 (6 bases). CDR1 and CDR2 (germline): SNHLY, FYNNEI. V was cut by 6 bases and J by 2 bases, with 10 bases left in between. The CDR3 is 13 amino acids. The CDR3 here is CASRYRANTEAFF. The CDR3 DNA reads TGTGCCAGCAGATACAGGGCCAACACTGAAGCTTTCTTT.

V usage is TRBV9 and J usage is TRBJ2-5; D may be TRBD1 (5 bases). The CDR3 contains 18 residues. The V and J ends lost 0 bases and 0 bases respectively, with 18 bases between them. Germline V gene lookup returns CDR1 SGDLS and CDR2 YYNGEE. The CDR3 here is CASSVGFLGVGYQETQYF. The CDR3 DNA is TGTGCCAGCAGCGTAGGGTTCTTAGGGGTAGGTTACCAAGAGACCCAGTACTTC.

The chain joins TRBV5-4 to TRBJ2-6; D gene ambiguous. This CDR3 region has 14 residues. The germline V gene has CDR1 SGHNT and CDR2 YYREEE (reference sequence). V was clipped by 5 bases and J by 0 bases, with 6 bases between them. CDR3 bases: TGTGCCAGCAGTCTCGACTCTGGGGCCAACGTCCTGACTTTC. It encodes CASSLDSGANVLTF. The whole variable domain, filled in from reference TRBV5-4 and TRBJ2-6, reads ETGVTQSPTHLIKTRGQQVTLRCSSQSGHNTVSWYQQALGQGPQFIFQYYREEENGRGNFPPRFSGLQFPNYSSELNVNALELDDSALYLCASSLDSGANVLTFGAGSRLTVL.

The genes are TRBV25-1 and TRBJ2-1; 10 bases agree with TRBD2. This CDR3 contains 16 residues. With V trimmed by 2 bases and J by 3 bases, 4 bases remained unmatched. CDR1 and CDR2 (germline): MGHDK, SYGVNS. The chain's CDR3 is CASSESGRADYNEQFF. CDR3 sequence (DNA): TGTGCCAGCAGTGAAAGCGGGAGGGCTGACTACAATGAGCAGTTCTTC.

The chain uses TRBV7-2 and TRBJ1-2; the match to TRBD1 covers 10 bases. Trimming removed 5 bases from V and 6 bases from J; junction bases left unmatched: 3. The CDR3 extends over 13 amino acids. Germline values: CDR1 SGHTA, CDR2 FQGNSA. The CDR3 coding sequence is TGTGCCAGCAGCCTCGGGACAGGGGATGGCTACACCTTC. Its protein product is CASSLGTGDGYTF.

The chain uses TRBV5-1 and TRBJ2-1, with D uncertain. The V end was cut by 4 bases, the J end by 5 bases, with 16 bases between. CDR1 SGHRS and CDR2 YFSETQ come from the germline V gene. This CDR3 contains 15 residues. CDR3 sequence: CASSIAPAINNEQFF. CDR3 in DNA: TGCGCCAGCAGCATTGCCCCGGCCATTAACAATGAGCAGTTCTTC.

The chain recombines TRBV18 with TRBJ1-1, with TRBD1 identical over 11 bases. The CDR3 spans 14 residues. V shed 6 bases, J shed 4 bases, and the junction held 4 bases outside the gene matches. CDR1 is KGHSH and CDR2 is LQKENI in the germline V gene. The CDR3 coding sequence is TGTGCCAGCTCTAGGGACAGGGGGTTCACTGAAGCTTTCTTT. Translating gives CASSRDRGFTEAFF. Based on the CDR3 plus reference TRBV18 and TRBJ1-1, the full variable domain is NAGVMQNPRHLVRRRGQEARLRCSPMKGHSHVYWYRQLPEEGLKFMVYLQKENIIDESGMPKERFSAEFPKEGPSILRIQQVVRGDSAAYFCASSRDRGFTEAFFGQGTRLTVV.

This clone was picked up one time. The genes are TRBV5-1 and TRBJ1-2; D uncertain. The CDR3 is made up of 13 amino acids. The V gene's germline CDR1 is SGHRS and CDR2 YFSETQ. Trimming took 1 base from V and 3 from J, leaving 7 bases between them. CDR3 amino acids: CASSLSEYYGYTF. CDR3 sequence (DNA): TGCGCCAGCAGCTTGTCAGAATACTATGGCTACACCTTC.

This chain uses TRBV7-6 with TRBJ1-2; D not certain. The V end lost 1 base, the J end lost 2 bases, and 11 bases lay between the germline ends. Looked up from germline, CDR1 is SGHVS and CDR2 is FNYEAQ. This CDR3 has 15 amino acids. The CDR3 nucleotides are TGTGCCAGCAGCTTAGGTGGCGTCAGGAACTATGGCTACACCTTC. Its translation: CASSLGGVRNYGYTF. Complete variable domain (other parts from reference TRBV7-6 and TRBJ1-2): GAGVSQSPRYKVTKRGQDVALRCDPISGHVSLYWYRQALGQGPEFLTYFNYEAQQDKSGLPNDRFSAERPEGSISTLTIQRTEQRDSAMYRCASSLGGVRNYGYTFGSGTRLTVV.

The chain combines TRBV19 with TRBJ1-1; unclear D gene. CDR1 is LNHDA, CDR2 SQIVND, per germline (reference sequence). Trimming stripped 3 bases from V and 1 base from J, with 18 bases between. The CDR3 loop spans 17 amino acids. The CDR3 region has the DNA TGTGCCAGTAGTATTTCCCCCGATCATAGGCAGAACACTGAAGCTTTCTTT. Protein sequence: CASSISPDHRQNTEAFF.

The chain carries TRBV5-1 and TRBJ2-7, with D perhaps assigned TRBD1 or TRBD2 (5 bases each). The CDR3 is 12 amino acids. Looked up from germline, CDR1 is SGHRS and CDR2 is YFSETQ. V dropped 1 base and J dropped 5 bases, with 7 bases sitting between them. CDR3 region: CASSLRGHEQYF. The CDR3 region has the DNA TGCGCCAGCAGCTTGAGGGGACACGAGCAGTACTTC.

This chain uses TRBV7-9 with TRBJ2-1, with a possible D match to TRBD2 (6 bases). Per germline, CDR1 SEHNR and CDR2 FQNEAQ (reference sequence). This CDR3 comprises 15 residues. V was shortened by 7 bases and J by 8 bases, with 21 bases between the two germline ends. In DNA form, the CDR3 reads TGTGCCAGCACCCGAAGCGGGCCCCTTTTGGATGAGCAGTTCTTC. This codes for CASTRSGPLLDEQFF. The full variable domain, rest sourced from reference TRBV7-9 and TRBJ2-1, is DTGVSQNPRHKITKRGQNVTFRCDPISEHNRLYWYRQTLGQGPEFLTYFQNEAQLEKSRLLSDRFSAERPKGSFSTLEIQRTEQGDSAMYLCASTRSGPLLDEQFFGPGTRLTVL.

The J gene is TRBJ2-1, the V gene TRBV27, with 11 nucleotides matching TRBD2. The germline gives CDR1 MNHEY, CDR2 SMNVEV (reference sequence). The CDR3 covers 16 residues. Trimming cost V 5 bases and J 7 bases; bases outside gene matches: 10. CDR3: CASSPLAGGPANEQFF. CDR3 sequence (DNA): TGTGCCAGCAGTCCGTTAGCGGGAGGGCCCGCAAATGAGCAGTTCTTC.

The chain recombines TRBV4-1 with TRBJ2-1; a weak D match, TRBD1 (5 bases). The CDR3 has 16 amino acids. V was trimmed by 0 bases and J by 5 bases, leaving 14 bases between them. CDR1 is MGHRA and CDR2 is YSYEKL in the germline V gene. As DNA, the CDR3 is TGCGCCAGCAGCCAAGACGACAGCCCCAAAGACAATGAGCAGTTCTTC. This codes for CASSQDDSPKDNEQFF.

V gene TRBV7-9 combines with J gene TRBJ2-7, with 11 positions matching TRBD1. Germline assignment: CDR1 SEHNR and CDR2 FQNEAQ (reference sequence). This CDR3 region has 17 residues. The junction had 11 bases not matched to a gene; V was cut back by 2 bases and J by 5 bases. This CDR3 is CASSLWDRGSLGNEQYF. The CDR3 DNA reads TGTGCCAGCAGCTTATGGGACAGGGGGTCCCTCGGGAACGAGCAGTACTTC. Drawing the rest from reference TRBV7-9 and TRBJ2-7, the complete variable domain is DTGVSQNPRHKITKRGQNVTFRCDPISEHNRLYWYRQTLGQGPEFLTYFQNEAQLEKSRLLSDRFSAERPKGSFSTLEIQRTEQGDSAMYLCASSLWDRGSLGNEQYFGPGTRLTVT.

The gene calls are TRBV5-4 and TRBJ2-5; tentative D call: TRBD1 (6 bases). Germline-derived CDR1 and CDR2 are SGHNT and YYREEE (reference sequence). V lost 6 bases and J 2 bases, leaving 23 bases between the germline ends. The CDR3 contains 17 residues. The CDR3 reads CASTPSGGSKGQETQYF. The CDR3 DNA follows: TGTGCCAGCACCCCATCTGGGGGCTCAAAGGGGCAAGAGACCCAGTACTTC.

This clone was found once. The chain combines TRBV5-6 with TRBJ2-1; 8 nucleotides agree with TRBD1. The CDR3 is made up of 13 amino acids. The germline V gene encodes CDR1 SGHDT and CDR2 YYEEEE. The junction had 4 bases not matched to a gene; V was cut back by 4 bases and J by 7 bases. In DNA, the CDR3 is TGTGCCAGCAGCCTGGACAGGGTTAATGAGCAGTTCTTC. Translating it yields CASSLDRVNEQFF.

V is TRBV4-2 and J is TRBJ2-7; TRBD1 matches at 10 bases. This CDR3 contains 15 residues. The germline V gene has CDR1 LGHNA and CDR2 YNFKEQ. V lost 1 base to trimming and J lost 2 bases; unmatched junction nucleotides: 2. The DNA for the CDR3 is TGTGCCAGCAGCCAAGGACAGGGGGCCCCCTACGAGCAGTACTTC. It codes for CASSQGQGAPYEQYF.